Listed here are 22 T cell receptor beta chains from one sample, sequenced in a study of PD-1 blockade in classical Hodgkin lymphoma. The time point was: newly diagnosed, previously untreated cHL patient sample. Isolated CD8+ T cells were derived from thawed PBMCs through magnetic negative selection. Clones were read by immunoSEQ multiplex PCR, and TCRdb kept only the in-frame ones, dropping some. The sample consists of 3,000 to 4,000 clones, 60% to 80% of them appearing once. The sample comprised CD8+ T cells from blood. These receptors all come from a human donor with classical Hodgkin lymphoma.

The table lists this clone with a few counts. Different DNA sequences within this sample yield the same CDR3. The chain links TRBV19 to TRBJ2-1; the D gene is possibly TRBD2 (6 bases). CDR1 and CDR2 (germline): LNHDA, SQIVND (reference sequence). The CDR3 extends over 14 amino acids. V gave up 3 bases and J gave up 7 bases, with 13 bases separating them. The CDR3 sequence is CASSIAGGPNEQFF. As DNA, the CDR3 is TGTGCCAGTAGTATCGCCGGAGGGCCAAATGAGCAGTTCTTC.

This rearrangement joins TRBV9 to TRBJ2-1; D gene ambiguous. V shed 0 bases and J shed 9 bases, with 13 bases lying between them. Germline V gene lookup returns CDR1 SGDLS and CDR2 YYNGEE. This CDR3 has 14 residues. In nucleotides, the CDR3 is TGTGCCAGCAGCGTAGAGGAAGTCGGCGGTGAGCAGTTCTTC. Encoded protein: CASSVEEVGGEQFF.

This chain links TRBV5-8 with TRBJ1-4; 9 nucleotides agree with TRBD1. The junction had 2 bases not matched to a gene; V was cut back by 3 bases and J by 5 bases. The CDR3 length is 14 residues. The germline CDR1 and CDR2 sequences are SGHTS and YDEGEE. The CDR3 reads CASSWTGVNEKLFF. Here the CDR3 DNA reads TGTGCCAGCAGCTGGACAGGGGTGAATGAAAAACTGTTTTTT.

This chain joins TRBV6-1 and TRBJ2-3; 7 bases fit TRBD2. Germline V lookup: CDR1 MNHNS, CDR2 SASEGT. The CDR3 contains 15 residues. Germline trimming cut 0 bases from V and 0 bases from J; bases unmatched to any gene: 0. The CDR3: CASSEASGSTDTQYF. DNA of the CDR3: TGTGCCAGCAGTGAAGCTAGCGGGAGCACAGATACGCAGTATTTT.

The V and J genes are TRBV11-1 and TRBJ2-7, with D perhaps given as TRBD1 or TRBD2 (5 bases each). Trimming took off 0 bases at V and 3 bases at J, with 15 bases between the two ends. Germline V gene data show CDR1 as SGHAT and CDR2 as FQDESV (reference sequence). The CDR3 length is 16 residues. The CDR3 DNA follows: TGTGCCAGCAGCTTAGCCTGGTGGGACCTGGGCTACGAGCAGTACTTC. Translation: CASSLAWWDLGYEQYF.

V is TRBV4-3 and J is TRBJ1-1; D unresolved. Trimming left V 5 bases short and J 2 bases short, with 6 bases between. CDR1 and CDR2 (germline): LGHNA, YSLEER. This CDR3 contains 12 residues. DNA of the CDR3: TGCGCCAGCAGCGGGATAAACACTGAAGCTTTCTTT. Protein: CASSGINTEAFF.

The chain recombines TRBV27 with TRBJ1-1, with a possible D match to TRBD1 (6 bases). With 8 bases removed from V and 3 bases from J, the gap between germline ends came to 19 bases. The CDR3 is 15 residues long. Germline V CDR1 and CDR2: MNHEY, SMNVEV (reference sequence). DNA of the CDR3: TGTGCCAGCTACGCGTTGTGGGGGCGAGACACTGAAGCTTTCTTT. Its translation: CASYALWGRDTEAFF.

CDR3: CASSGLADYNEQFF. The CDR3 coding sequence is TGTGCCAGCAGCGGGCTAGCGGACTACAATGAGCAGTTCTTC. The chain links TRBV9 to TRBJ2-1, with TRBD2 identical over 7 bases. The ends lost 3 bases at V and 3 bases at J; junction bases unmatched: 3. Germline CDR1 and CDR2: SGDLS and YYNGEE. The CDR3 totals 14 residues.

This chain links TRBV6-5 with TRBJ2-3; TRBD2 aligns across 12 bases. The V gene's germline CDR1 is MNHEY and CDR2 SVGAGI. V lost 0 bases, J lost 3 bases, and 1 base stayed unmatched. CDR3 size: 16 residues. This CDR3 is CASSYSTSGRTDTQYF. Here the CDR3 DNA reads TGTGCCAGCAGTTACTCGACTAGCGGGAGAACAGATACGCAGTATTTT.

The V gene is TRBV27, the J gene TRBJ2-5; D call uncertain. The end of the DNA fits TRBJ2-7 better, so the J call may be wrong. This CDR3 has 14 residues. Germline values: CDR1 MNHEY, CDR2 SMNVEV (reference sequence). The CDR3 DNA reads as TGTGCCAGCAGTTTACACTGGAGCTCCTACGAGCAGTACTTC. It encodes CASSLHWSSYEQYF.

The chain recombines TRBV6-6 with TRBJ2-7; TRBD1 agrees at 9 bases. This CDR3 has 15 residues. Per the germline V gene, CDR1 is MNHNY and CDR2 is SVGAGI (reference sequence). V was pared by 0 bases and J by 5 bases, with 5 bases of the junction left unmatched. Here the CDR3 reads CASSYSSGTGNEQYF. The CDR3 DNA is TGTGCCAGCAGTTACTCATCCGGGACAGGGAACGAGCAGTACTTC.

J is TRBJ2-7 and V is TRBV6-1, with 8 bases matching TRBD2. The trim removed 3 bases at V and 5 bases at J, leaving 9 bases unmatched. The CDR3 is 15 residues long. Germline V gene sequence: CDR1 MNHNS, CDR2 SASEGT. The CDR3 DNA is TGTGCCAGCAGTGATGAGTTAGCGGGAATCGACGAGCAGTACTTC. This gives the protein CASSDELAGIDEQYF.

The genes are TRBV28 and TRBJ1-5; TRBD1 aligns across 8 bases. This CDR3 has 14 residues. CDR1 is MDHEN and CDR2 is SYDVKM in the germline V gene. The trim removed 4 bases at V and 7 bases at J, leaving 6 bases unmatched. The CDR3 loop reads CASSWEQGGQPQHF. The DNA for the CDR3 is TGTGCCAGCAGTTGGGAACAGGGGGGCCAGCCCCAGCATTTT. Full variable domain (missing parts from reference TRBV28 and TRBJ1-5): DVKVTQSSRYLVKRTGEKVFLECVQDMDHENMFWYRQDPGLGLRLIYFSYDVKMKEKGDIPEGYSVSREKKERFSLILESASTNQTSMYLCASSWEQGGQPQHFGDGTRLSIL.

The chain carries TRBV7-9 and TRBJ2-5; 10 bases match TRBD2. In germline, CDR1 is SEHNR, CDR2 FQNEAQ (reference sequence). The V and J ends lost 4 bases and 3 bases, in that order; junction bases with no gene match: 8. The CDR3 consists of 16 residues. Here the CDR3 reads CASSSDLAGAKETQYF. The DNA of the CDR3 is TGTGCCAGCAGCTCAGACCTAGCGGGAGCTAAAGAGACCCAGTACTTC.

Turning to this clone: The conserved phenylalanine or tryptophan normally closing the CDR3 is absent here, so this likely arose from a read error. The genes are TRBV9 and TRBJ2-7; D is possibly TRBD1 or TRBD2 (5 bases each). The CDR3 loop spans 14 amino acids. V was trimmed by 3 bases and J by 3 bases, leaving 13 bases between them. The germline CDR1 and CDR2 sequences are SGDLS and YYNGEE. The CDR3 bases are TGTGCCAGCAGCGCCGGGACGTCTATCTACGAGCAGTACCTC. Its translation: CASSAGTSIYEQYL.

The chain is built from TRBV30 and TRBJ2-3; 7 nucleotides line up with TRBD2. The germline V gene has CDR1 GTSNPN and CDR2 SVGIG (reference sequence). The CDR3 is 14 residues long. With 1 base clipped from V and 3 bases from J, the junction kept 4 bases outside the gene matches. CDR3 region: CAWSDGTNTDTQYF. CDR3 coding DNA: TGTGCCTGGAGTGACGGGACTAATACAGATACGCAGTATTTT.

This chain links TRBV7-9 with TRBJ2-1; D is possibly TRBD2 (5 bases). The V gene lost 7 bases and the J gene lost 9 bases, with 10 bases spanning the gap. Germline CDR1 and CDR2: SEHNR and FQNEAQ (reference sequence). This CDR3 has 11 amino acids. The CDR3 DNA is TGTGCCAGCACGGATCGGGGTGAGCAGTTCTTC. Translating it yields CASTDRGEQFF.

The V and J genes are TRBV5-1 and TRBJ2-6; D gene unclear. There are 14 residues in the CDR3. Trimming cost V 7 bases and J 5 bases, with 13 bases left between them. Germline loops: CDR1 SGHRS, CDR2 YFSETQ. The chain's CDR3 is CASGSQSRANVLTF. The CDR3 DNA is TGCGCCAGCGGTTCACAAAGTCGGGCCAACGTCCTGACTTTC.

CDR3 bases: TGTGCCAGCAGTTTAAGAGGGACCAACAATGAGCAGTTCTTC. Protein product: CASSLRGTNNEQFF. V gene TRBV27 combines with J gene TRBJ2-1; D tentatively reads TRBD1 or TRBD2 (5 bases each). V was shortened by 2 bases and J by 5 bases, with 10 bases between the two germline ends. This CDR3 is built from 14 residues. Germline V gene data show CDR1 as MNHEY and CDR2 as SMNVEV (reference sequence).

This sequence joins TRBV5-5 and TRBJ1-1; D is ambiguous. The germline V gene has CDR1 SGHKS and CDR2 YYEKEE (reference sequence). The CDR3 length is 12 residues. V was clipped by 2 bases and J by 6 bases, with 8 bases between them. This CDR3 is CASSLFTAEAFF. The DNA for the CDR3 is TGTGCCAGCAGCTTATTCACGGCTGAAGCTTTCTTT.

V is TRBV7-6 and J is TRBJ2-7; TRBD2 is a possible D gene (5 bases). V was pared by 5 bases and J by 6 bases, with 14 bases between. The CDR3 is 13 amino acids. Germline V gives CDR1 SGHVS, CDR2 FNYEAQ. The CDR3, as DNA: TGTGCCAGCAGCGCCACCCCTGGAGGCGAGCAGTACTTC. Protein: CASSATPGGEQYF. Filled out from reference TRBV7-6 and TRBJ2-7, the complete variable domain reads GAGVSQSPRYKVTKRGQDVALRCDPISGHVSLYWYRQALGQGPEFLTYFNYEAQQDKSGLPNDRFSAERPEGSISTLTIQRTEQRDSAMYRCASSATPGGEQYFGPGTRLTVT.

CDR3 in amino acids: CASSSQEAGGLTSTDTQYF. CDR3 bases: TGTGCCAGCAGTTCTCAAGAGGCAGGGGGACTAACTAGCACAGATACGCAGTATTTT. The chain links TRBV27 to TRBJ2-3; possibly TRBD1 or TRBD2 for D (7 bases each). This CDR3 spans 19 amino acids. Germline loops: CDR1 MNHEY, CDR2 SMNVEV (reference sequence). Between the trimmed V and J ends, which lost 4 bases and 0 bases, there was a span of 23 bases.